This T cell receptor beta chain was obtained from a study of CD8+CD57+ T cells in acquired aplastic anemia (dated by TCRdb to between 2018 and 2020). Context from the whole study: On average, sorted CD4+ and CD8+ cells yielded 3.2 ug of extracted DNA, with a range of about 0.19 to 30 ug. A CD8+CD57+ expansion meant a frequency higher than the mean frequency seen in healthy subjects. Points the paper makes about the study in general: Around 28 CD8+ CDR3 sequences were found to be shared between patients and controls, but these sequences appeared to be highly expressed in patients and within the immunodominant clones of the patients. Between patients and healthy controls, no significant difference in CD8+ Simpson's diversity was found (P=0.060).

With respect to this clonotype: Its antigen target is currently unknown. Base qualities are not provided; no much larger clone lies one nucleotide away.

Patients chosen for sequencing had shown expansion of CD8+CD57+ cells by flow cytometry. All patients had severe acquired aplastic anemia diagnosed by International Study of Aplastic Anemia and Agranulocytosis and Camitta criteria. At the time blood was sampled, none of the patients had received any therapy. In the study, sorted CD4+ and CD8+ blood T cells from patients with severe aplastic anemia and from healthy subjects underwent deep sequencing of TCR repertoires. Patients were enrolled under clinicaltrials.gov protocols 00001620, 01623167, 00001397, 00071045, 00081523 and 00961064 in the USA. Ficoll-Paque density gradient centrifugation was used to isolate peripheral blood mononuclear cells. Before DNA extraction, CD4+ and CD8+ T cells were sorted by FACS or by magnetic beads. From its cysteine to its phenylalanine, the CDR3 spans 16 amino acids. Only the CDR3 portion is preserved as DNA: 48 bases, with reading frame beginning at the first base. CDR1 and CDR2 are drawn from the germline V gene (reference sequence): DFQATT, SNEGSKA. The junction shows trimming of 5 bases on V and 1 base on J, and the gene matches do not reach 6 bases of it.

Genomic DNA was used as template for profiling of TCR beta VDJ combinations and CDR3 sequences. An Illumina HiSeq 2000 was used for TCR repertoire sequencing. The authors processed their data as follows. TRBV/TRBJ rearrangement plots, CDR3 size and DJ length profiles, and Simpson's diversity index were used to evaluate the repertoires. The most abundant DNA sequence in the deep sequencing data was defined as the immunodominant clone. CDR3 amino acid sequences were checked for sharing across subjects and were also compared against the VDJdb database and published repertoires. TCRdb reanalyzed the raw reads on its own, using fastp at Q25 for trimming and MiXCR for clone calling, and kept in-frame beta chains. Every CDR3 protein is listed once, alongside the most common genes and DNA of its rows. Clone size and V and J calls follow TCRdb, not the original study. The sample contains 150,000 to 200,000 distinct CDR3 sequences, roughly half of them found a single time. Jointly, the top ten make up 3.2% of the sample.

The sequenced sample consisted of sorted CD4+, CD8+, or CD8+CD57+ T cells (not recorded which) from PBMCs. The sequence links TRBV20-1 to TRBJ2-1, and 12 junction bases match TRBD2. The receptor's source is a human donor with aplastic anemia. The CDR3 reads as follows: CSASRLAGVSYNEQFF. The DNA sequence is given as TGCAGTGCTTCGAGACTAGCGGGAGTTTCCTACAATGAGCAGTTCTTC.